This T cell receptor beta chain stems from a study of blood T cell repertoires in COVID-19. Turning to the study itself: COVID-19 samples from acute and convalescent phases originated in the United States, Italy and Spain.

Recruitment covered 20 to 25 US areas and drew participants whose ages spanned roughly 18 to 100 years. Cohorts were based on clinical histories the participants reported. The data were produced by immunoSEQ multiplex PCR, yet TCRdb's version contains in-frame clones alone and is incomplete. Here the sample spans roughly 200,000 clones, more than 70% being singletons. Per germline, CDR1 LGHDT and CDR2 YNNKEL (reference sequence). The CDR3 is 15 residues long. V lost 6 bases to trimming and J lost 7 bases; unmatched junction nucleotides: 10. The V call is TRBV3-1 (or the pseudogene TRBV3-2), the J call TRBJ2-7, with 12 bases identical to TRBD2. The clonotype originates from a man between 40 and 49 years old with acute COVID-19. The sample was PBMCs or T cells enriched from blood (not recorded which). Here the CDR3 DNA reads TGTGCCAGCAGTAAACCGGGACTAGCGGGTGGGGAGCAGTACTTC. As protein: CASSKPGLAGGEQYF.